This T cell receptor (beta chain) derives from a study of identifying expanded T cells in peripheral blood. The CDR3 covers 16 residues. J lost 6 bases, V lost 4 bases, and 12 bases had no gene match. Per the germline V gene, CDR1 is GTSNPN and CDR2 is SVGIG (reference sequence). The table came from immunoSEQ multiplex PCR; TCRdb's copy has only in-frame clones and leaves some out. The sample lists about 110,000 clones; approximately 90% were seen once. The receptor was isolated from a person aged 18 to 70 in good health. The chain links TRBV30 to TRBJ1-6, with TRBD1 identical over 7 bases. Specimen: blood. The DNA of the CDR3 is TGTGCCTGGATTGAAAGGGGGCGCGGAATTAATTCACCCCTCCACTTT. This translates into CAWIERGRGINSPLHF.